Following are 8 T cell receptor beta chains from one sample sequenced in a study of tissue T cells after allogeneic stem cell transplantation. As to time point: mouse harvest day 7 after allogeneic transplant. Each mouse received 10^7 T-cell-depleted marrow cells plus 10^6 splenic CD5+ T cells by tail vein. Assay used: immunoSEQ multiplex PCR; TCRdb lists only in-frame clones, some missing. The table lists roughly 8,900 clones, more than 40% of them singletons. Sequenced sample: gut tissue. The receptors come from a female BALB/c mouse given C57BL/6 T cells with graft-versus-host disease after an allogeneic hematopoietic cell transplant.

Worth noting for this clone: Mouse gene names and germline throughout. The read terminates 1 residue ahead of where the CDR3 ends, so the germline J gene completes it. The chain is built from TRBV26 and TRBJ2-5; D may be TRBD1 (6 bases). With 2 bases removed from V and 3 bases from J, the gap between germline ends came to 9 bases. The CDR3 length is 14 residues. Germline values: CDR1 KGHPV, CDR2 FQNQEV (reference sequence). Partial CDR3 DNA: TGTGCCAGCAGTCTGACAGGGTGGCAAGACACCCAGTAC. This translates into CASSLTGWQDTQY. From start to end, the CDR3 is CASSLTGWQDTQYF.

About this clone itself: The gene symbols are mouse symbols. The read ends 1 residue early relative to the CDR3; the germline J gene fills the gap. In the same sample, other DNA sequences code for this CDR3. The rearrangement links TRBV26 to TRBJ2-3; D may match TRBD1 or TRBD2 (5 bases each). CDR1 is KGHPV, CDR2 FQNQEV, per germline (reference sequence). The CDR3 contains 14 residues. V lost 2 bases, J lost 0 bases, and 6 bases lay in between. CDR3 DNA (partial): TGTGCCAGCAGTCTGGGGGGTAGTGCAGAAACGCTGTAT. It codes for CASSLGGSAETLY. The whole CDR3 reads CASSLGGSAETLYF.

Regarding this clone: One junction end does not reproduce the germline sequence, and a read error may be involved. Gene names refer to mouse genes. With the read ending 1 residue before the CDR3 end, the germline J gene is used to fill in that end. V and J are TRBV13-2 and TRBJ2-1; 10 bases agree with TRBD2. Germline lookup yields CDR1 NNHNN and CDR2 SYGAGS (reference sequence). The CDR3 spans 15 residues. The CDR3 reads CASSDWTGGYAEQFF. CDR3 DNA (partial): TGTGCCAGCAGTGATTGGACTGGGGGCTATGCTGAGCAGTTC.

This clone was picked up a small number of times. Genes and germline come from the mouse. The CDR3 end lies 1 residue beyond the end of the read and is filled in from the germline J gene. V usage is TRBV26 and J usage is TRBJ1-2; D gene unclear. This CDR3 is 12 amino acids long. V lost 2 bases and J lost 2, with 3 bases in between. Germline V gives CDR1 KGHPV, CDR2 FQNQEV (reference sequence). The sequenced part of the CDR3 DNA is TGTGCCAGCAGTCTGGAGAACTCCGACTACACC. Translating it yields CASSLENSDYT. Given in full, the CDR3 is CASSLENSDYTF.

This clone was observed a few times. Germline and genes here are mouse. The CDR3 end falls 1 residue outside the read, so it is completed with the germline J gene. The rearrangement joins TRBV13-1 to TRBJ2-2, with D tentatively TRBD1 (5 bases). V shed 2 bases and J shed 2 bases, with 7 bases lying between them. The CDR3 has 14 amino acids. CDR1 and CDR2 (germline): NSHNY, SYGAGN. The CDR3 bases that were read are TGTGCCAGCAGTGAGGCAGGGAACACCGGGCAGCTCTAC. Its translation is CASSEAGNTGQLY. From start to end, the CDR3 is CASSEAGNTGQLYF.

This clone has just a few counts. The genes and germline here are from mouse. From the germline J gene comes the end of the CDR3, since the read stops 1 residue before it. Other DNA sequences from this sample encode an identical CDR3 as well. The chain uses TRBV16 and TRBJ2-7, with 7 bases identical to TRBD2. V gave up 1 base and J gave up 1 base; unmatched junction bases: 1. From germline, CDR1 is SGHSA and CDR2 FRNQAP. This CDR3 region has 14 residues. This CDR3 reads CASSLGGGSYEQYF. CDR3 DNA, as far as it was read: TGTGCAAGCAGCTTAGGGGGGGGGTCCTATGAACAGTAC.

This clone is deemed medium-sized. Mouse germline and gene names are used. Read sequence stops 1 residue before the CDR3 end, and the germline J gene provides the missing end. The chain couples TRBV23 to TRBJ1-4. CDR3 size: 13 residues. The germline CDR1 and CDR2 sequences are KGHTA and FQNQQP. Here the CDR3 reads CSSSQSINERLFF. The CDR3 bases that were read are TGCTCCAGCAGTCAATCAATCAACGAAAGATTATTT.

As for this clone: The genes and germline here are from mouse. The read terminates 1 residue before the CDR3 end, so the remaining end is supplied by the germline J gene. The V call is TRBV23, the J call TRBJ2-3; the D call in the table, TRBD1, was not verified against the DNA. CDR1 and CDR2 from the germline V gene are KGHTA and FQNQQP. The CDR3 is 14 residues long. The CDR3 sequence is CSSSTGQGAETLYF. The CDR3 bases that were read are TGCTCCAGCAGTACGGGACAGGGGGCAGAAACGCTGTAT.